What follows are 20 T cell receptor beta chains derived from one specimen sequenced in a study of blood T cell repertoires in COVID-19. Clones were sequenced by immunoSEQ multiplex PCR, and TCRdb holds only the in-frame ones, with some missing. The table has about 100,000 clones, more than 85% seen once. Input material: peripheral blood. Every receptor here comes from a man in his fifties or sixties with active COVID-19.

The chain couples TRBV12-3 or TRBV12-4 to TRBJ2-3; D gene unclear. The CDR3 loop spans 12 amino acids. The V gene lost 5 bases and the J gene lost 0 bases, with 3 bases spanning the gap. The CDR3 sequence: CASSPSTDTQYF. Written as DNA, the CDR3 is TGTGCCAGCAGTCCGAGCACAGATACGCAGTATTTT.

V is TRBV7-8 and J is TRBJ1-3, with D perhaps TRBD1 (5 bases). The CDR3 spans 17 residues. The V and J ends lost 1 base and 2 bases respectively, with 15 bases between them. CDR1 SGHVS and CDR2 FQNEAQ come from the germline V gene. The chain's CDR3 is CASSLEIGGYTGNTIYF. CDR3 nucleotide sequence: TGTGCCAGCAGCTTAGAAATCGGGGGTTATACTGGAAACACCATATATTTT. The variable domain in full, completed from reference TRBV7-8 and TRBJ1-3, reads GAGVSQSPRYKVAKRGQDVALRCDPISGHVSLFWYQQALGQGPEFLTYFQNEAQLDKSGLPSDRFFAERPEGSVSTLKIQRTQQEDSAVYLCASSLEIGGYTGNTIYFGEGSWLTVV.

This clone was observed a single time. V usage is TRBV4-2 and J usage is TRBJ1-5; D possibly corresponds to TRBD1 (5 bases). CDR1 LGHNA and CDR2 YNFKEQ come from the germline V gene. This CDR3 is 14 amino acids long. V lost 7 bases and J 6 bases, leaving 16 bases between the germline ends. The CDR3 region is CASTRELGLQPQHF. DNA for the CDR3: TGTGCCAGCACCCGAGAACTGGGGCTTCAGCCCCAGCATTTT.

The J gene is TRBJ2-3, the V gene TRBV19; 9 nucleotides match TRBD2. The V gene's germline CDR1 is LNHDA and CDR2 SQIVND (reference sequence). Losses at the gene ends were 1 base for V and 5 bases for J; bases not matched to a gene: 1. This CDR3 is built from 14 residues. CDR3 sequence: CASSIVAGVDTQYF. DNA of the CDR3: TGTGCCAGTAGTATAGTAGCGGGGGTAGATACGCAGTATTTT.

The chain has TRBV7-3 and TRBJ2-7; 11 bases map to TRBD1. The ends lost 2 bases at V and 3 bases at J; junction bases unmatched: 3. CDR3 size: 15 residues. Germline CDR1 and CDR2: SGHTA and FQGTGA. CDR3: CASSLAGTGGYEQYF. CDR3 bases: TGTGCCAGCAGCTTAGCCGGGACAGGGGGCTACGAGCAGTACTTC.

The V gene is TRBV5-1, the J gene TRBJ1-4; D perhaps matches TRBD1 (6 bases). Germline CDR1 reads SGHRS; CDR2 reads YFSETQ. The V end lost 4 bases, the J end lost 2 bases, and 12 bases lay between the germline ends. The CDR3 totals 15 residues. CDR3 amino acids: CASSAQGITNEKLFF. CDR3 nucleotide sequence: TGCGCCAGCAGCGCCCAGGGGATCACTAATGAAAAACTGTTTTTT.

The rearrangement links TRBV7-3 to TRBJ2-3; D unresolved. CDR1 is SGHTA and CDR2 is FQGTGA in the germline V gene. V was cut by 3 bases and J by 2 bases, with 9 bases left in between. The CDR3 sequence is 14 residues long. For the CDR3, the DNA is TGTGCCAGCAGCTTTAACGCGGCCACAGATACGCAGTATTTT. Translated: CASSFNAATDTQYF.

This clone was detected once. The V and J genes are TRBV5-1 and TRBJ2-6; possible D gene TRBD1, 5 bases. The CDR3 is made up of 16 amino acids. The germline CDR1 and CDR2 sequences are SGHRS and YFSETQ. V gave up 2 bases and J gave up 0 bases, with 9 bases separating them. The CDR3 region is CASSFTGDSGANVLTF. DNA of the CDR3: TGCGCCAGCAGCTTTACAGGAGACTCTGGGGCCAACGTCCTGACTTTC.

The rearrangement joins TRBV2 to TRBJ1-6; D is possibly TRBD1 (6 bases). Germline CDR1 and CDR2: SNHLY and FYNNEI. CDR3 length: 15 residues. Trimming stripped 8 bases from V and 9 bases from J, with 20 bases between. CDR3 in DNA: TGTGCCAGCGGCCGAGATAGGGGGTCTATTTCACCCCTCCACTTT. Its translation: CASGRDRGSISPLHF.

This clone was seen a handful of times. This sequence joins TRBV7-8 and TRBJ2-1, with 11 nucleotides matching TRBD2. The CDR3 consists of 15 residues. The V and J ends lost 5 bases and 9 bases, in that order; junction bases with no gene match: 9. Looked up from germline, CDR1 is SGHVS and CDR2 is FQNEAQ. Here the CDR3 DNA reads TGTGCCAGCAGCACTTTAGCGGGGGGGAGTGGTGAGCAGTTCTTC. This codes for CASSTLAGGSGEQFF.

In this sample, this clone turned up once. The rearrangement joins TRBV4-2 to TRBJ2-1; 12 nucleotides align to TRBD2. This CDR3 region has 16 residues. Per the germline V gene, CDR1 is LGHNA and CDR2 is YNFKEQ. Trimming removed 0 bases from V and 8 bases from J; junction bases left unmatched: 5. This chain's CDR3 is CASSQETSGGFDEQFF. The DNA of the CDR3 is TGTGCCAGCAGCCAAGAGACTAGCGGGGGATTCGATGAGCAGTTCTTC.

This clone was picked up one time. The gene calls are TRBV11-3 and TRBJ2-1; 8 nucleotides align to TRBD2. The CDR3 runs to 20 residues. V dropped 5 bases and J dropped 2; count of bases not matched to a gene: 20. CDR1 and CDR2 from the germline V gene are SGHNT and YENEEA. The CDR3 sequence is CASSQLPGGKGREAYNEQFF. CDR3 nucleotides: TGTGCCAGCAGCCAACTCCCGGGGGGGAAGGGGCGCGAGGCCTACAATGAGCAGTTCTTC.

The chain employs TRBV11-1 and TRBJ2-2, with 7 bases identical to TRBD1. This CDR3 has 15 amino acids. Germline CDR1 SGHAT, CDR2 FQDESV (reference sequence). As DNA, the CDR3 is TGTGCAGTCTCGGACAGGCGCGAAAACACCGGGGAGCTGTTTTTT. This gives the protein CAVSDRRENTGELFF.

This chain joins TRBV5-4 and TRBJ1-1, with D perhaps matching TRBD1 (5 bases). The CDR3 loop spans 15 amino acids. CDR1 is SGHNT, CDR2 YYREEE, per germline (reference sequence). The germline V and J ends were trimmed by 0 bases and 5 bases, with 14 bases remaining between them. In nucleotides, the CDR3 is TGTGCCAGCAGCTTGGCATTACGGGGGGGGACTGAAGCTTTCTTT. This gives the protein CASSLALRGGTEAFF.

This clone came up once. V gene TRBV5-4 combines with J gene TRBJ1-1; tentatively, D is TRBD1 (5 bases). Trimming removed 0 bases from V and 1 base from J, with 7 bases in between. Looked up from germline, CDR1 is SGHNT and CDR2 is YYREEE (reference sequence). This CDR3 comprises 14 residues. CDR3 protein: CASSLDRGNTEAFF. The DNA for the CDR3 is TGTGCCAGCAGCTTGGATAGGGGGAACACTGAAGCTTTCTTT.

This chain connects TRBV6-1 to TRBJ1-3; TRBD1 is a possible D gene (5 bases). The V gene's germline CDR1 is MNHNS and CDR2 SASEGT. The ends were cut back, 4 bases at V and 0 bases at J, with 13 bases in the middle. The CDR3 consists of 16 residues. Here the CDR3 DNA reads TGTGCCAGCAGTGGGGGACTCCTGAGCTCTGGAAACACCATATATTTT. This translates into CASSGGLLSSGNTIYF.

The CDR3 bases are TGTGCCAGCAGCCTCGAAAGACTAGCCCATGAGCAGTTCTTC. It translates to CASSLERLAHEQFF. This chain links TRBV11-3 with TRBJ2-1; 7 bases align to TRBD2. Unmatched junction bases numbered 9, after V lost 5 bases and J lost 8 bases. CDR1 is SGHNT and CDR2 is YENEEA in the germline V gene. The CDR3 has 14 residues.

CDR3 in DNA: TGTGCCAGCTCACCAGGGACAGATAATTCACCCCTCCACTTT. Protein product: CASSPGTDNSPLHF. The V call is TRBV18, the J call TRBJ1-6; the match to TRBD1 covers 7 bases. The V segment lost 2 bases and the J segment 5 bases; nucleotides outside the gene matches: 0. CDR3 length: 14 amino acids. CDR1 is KGHSH, CDR2 LQKENI, per germline.

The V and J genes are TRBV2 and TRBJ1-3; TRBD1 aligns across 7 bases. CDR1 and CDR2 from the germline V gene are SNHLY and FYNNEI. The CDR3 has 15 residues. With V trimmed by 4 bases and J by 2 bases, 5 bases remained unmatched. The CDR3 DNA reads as TGTGCCAGCAGTGCCGACAGGGCGACTGGAAACACCATATATTTT. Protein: CASSADRATGNTIYF.

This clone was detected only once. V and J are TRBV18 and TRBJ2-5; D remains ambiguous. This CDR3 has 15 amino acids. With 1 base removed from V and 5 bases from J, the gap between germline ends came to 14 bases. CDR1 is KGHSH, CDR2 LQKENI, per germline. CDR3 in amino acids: CASSPLGQIGETQYF. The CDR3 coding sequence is TGTGCCAGCTCACCACTAGGCCAAATCGGGGAGACCCAGTACTTC.